Sequencing of this T cell receptor (beta chain) was carried out in a study of T cell responses to AZD1222 COVID-19 vaccine (dated by TCRdb to the early 2020s). Some background on the complete study: AZD1222 recipients with second doses at about 4 weeks or about 12 weeks were pooled, because spike-specific TCR depth and breadth did not differ between schedules. A total of approximately 230 trial participants underwent TCR sequencing, of whom about 210 received two doses of AZD1222 and 26 received two doses of the MenACWY control vaccine. Enrollment into the trials was organized by age into subgroups of 18-55, 56-69 and 70-plus years, and those subgroups contained roughly 150, 30 and 60 TCR-sequenced participants, respectively. Broad study findings and their caveats: After two AZD1222 doses, both the breadth and the depth of spike-specific TCRs were significantly higher than at day 0 and than in MenACWY recipients. In the small 56-69-year group, the increase in depth fell short of significance, most likely because of low power. Reportedly, close to half of the unique spike-specific TCRs recognized epitopes lying outside the regions that are mutated in the B.1.351 and B.1.1.7 variants. Participants were mostly white British, with more females than males. The authors suggested clonal diversity may have been underestimated. Conclusions about previously exposed vaccinees are limited, since just five or six AZD1222 recipients were seropositive for SARS-CoV-2 at baseline. Because no day 14 peak-response samples were available, the repertoires could be characterized only after the peak T cell response. The whole spike protein was spanned by vaccine-associated CD4 TCRs, and dominant responses were seen in regions 160-218 and 743-854.

Read against the paper, the sample's time point label means: baseline before first vaccination. Vaccinee samples were obtained from the UK trials COV001 and COV002, which included a single-blind randomized controlled phase 2/3 trial of AZD1222 (ChAdOx1 nCoV-19) in healthy adults. For TCRbeta chain sequencing, PBMC samples from trial participants were taken at day 0 and at day 28 after the second dose. About this clone itself: No antigen is known for it. No qualities accompany the bases; no much larger clone lies one base away.

The CDR3 regions of human TCRbeta chains were analyzed by immunosequencing. Per the original workflow: TCRs in the repertoires were matched against a reference library of SARS-CoV-2-specific TCRs that had been generated with the MIRA antigen-specificity platform. Breadth was defined as the fraction of unique TCRs that were SARS-CoV-2-associated. Depth was defined as the fraction of total T cells that were SARS-CoV-2-associated. Using the MIRA data, each spike-specific TCR was assigned both to the spike region to which the TCR was reactive and to a CD4 or CD8 class. Log10-transformed breadth and depth values were compared by one-way ANOVA with Sidak's multiple comparisons tests. What TCRdb holds here is the immuneACCESS table cut down to in-frame rearrangements. Part of the clones is not present; checked against another copy, under half of the missing clones reflect an unresolved V gene, and the others are unexplained. For V, J and clone size, that table is used; D and trimming come from the DNA. The sample table shows roughly 72,000 clones, and 75% to 90% are seen once. 20% of the sample rests with the top ten.

The TCR was taken from an adult in good health. The sample here was peripheral blood, taken on day 0 of AZD1222 vaccination.

In nucleotides, the sequence is TGCGCCAGCAGCTCCCACGGGGGATCCTACGAGCAGTACTTC. Translation gives CASSSHGGSYEQYF. This chain joins TRBV5-1 to TRBJ2-7, with TRBD2 tentatively as D gene (6 bases match). V and J are truncated by 3 bases and 1 base respectively, leaving an intervening sequence of 11 bases. The cysteine opens and the phenylalanine closes a CDR3 of 14 amino acids. Only the CDR3 DNA is retained, 42 bases long and in frame from the first base. Via the germline V gene, CDR1 is SGHRS and CDR2 YFSETQ.